This T cell receptor beta chain was captured in a study of T cell responses to AZD1222 COVID-19 vaccine. Study observations and caveats: Recipients of AZD1222 seropositive at baseline numbered only 5 to 7.

The CDR3 runs 14 residues. Per the germline V gene, CDR1 is MNHEY and CDR2 is SVGEGT. V lost 5 bases, J lost 2 bases, and 0 bases stayed unmatched. TCRdb's copy holds only in-frame clones and misses some; the assay was immunoSEQ multiplex PCR. The repertoire holds some 150,000 clones, with 90% to 95% as singletons. A note on this clone: Its specificity is not known.

The chain carries TRBV6-2 or TRBV6-3 and TRBJ1-6; 7 nucleotides align to TRBD1. The sample consisted of peripheral blood, taken on day 0 of AZD1222 vaccination. This receptor was identified in an adult in good health. In DNA, the CDR3 is TGTGCCAGCAGTGACAGGGCCTATAATTCACCCCTCCACTTT. It translates to CASSDRAYNSPLHF.